This T cell receptor (beta chain) is from a study of T cell responses to AZD1222 COVID-19 vaccine. Study-wide results and caveats: An increase in Spike-specific TCR breadth and depth was observed after two AZD1222 doses. The reported proportion of spike-specific TCRs targeting unmutated variant regions was nearly half.

With respect to this clone: Its cognate antigen is unknown.

The repertoire was sequenced with immunoSEQ multiplex PCR; TCRdb's copy has only in-frame clones and lacks some. The sample shows about 140,000 clones, around 90% of them seen only once. The CDR3 is 17 amino acids. Germline values: CDR1 ENHRY, CDR2 SYGVKD. V shed 7 bases and J shed 4 bases, with 20 bases lying between them. Sequences were derived from peripheral blood, sampled 28 days after the second dose of the MenACWY control vaccine. The chain recombines TRBV10-3 with TRBJ2-6; D possibly corresponds to TRBD1 (6 bases). This TCR derives from an adult who received the MenACWY meningococcal vaccine as a control. The CDR3 DNA follows: TGTGCCATCACATCGGGGCAGGGGACGGCCGGGGCCAACGTCCTGACTTTC. Translation: CAITSGQGTAGANVLTF.